This T cell receptor (beta chain) was captured in a study of vaccination effects on CD4 cells after COVID-19 (dated by TCRdb to the early 2020s). About the full investigation: Post-vaccine samples across the study were collected a median of 72 days after the second dose, with a range of 14 to 241. A total of 10 COVID-19 convalescent patients and a handful of SARS-CoV-2-naive healthy vaccine recipients were included in the full study. Cultures from other donors in the study were sequenced using the Oncomine TCR Beta short-read assay on an Illumina iSeq 100. In both COVID-19 convalescent patients and infection-naive vaccine recipients, the study compared SARS-CoV-2 spike-specific CD4+ TCR repertoires from before mRNA vaccination with those from after it. Study-wide findings and limitations: The study was limited by a small number of convalescent patients, and early post-infection timepoints were lacking. In healthy vaccine recipients, vaccine-induced clones were almost all SARS-CoV-2 mono-reactive, with only 1 of 255 cross-reactive with common cold coronaviruses. Both infection-induced and vaccine-induced clones contracted markedly at late post-vaccination timepoints, which is consistent with waning T cell responses.

V loses 5 bases at its end and J loses 5 bases; junction bases beyond the gene matches: 7. As encoded in the germline V gene (reference sequence), CDR1 is LNHDA while CDR2 is SQIVND. The CDR3 covers 14 residues, taking in both the cysteine and the phenylalanine. Here the CDR3 DNA is all that survives: 42 bases in frame from base 1. In the ViraFEST assay, PBMC were stimulated with viral peptide pools, and TCR sequencing was then used to find antigen-specific CD4+ T cell clonotypes based on their expansion. After more than nine days of culture, CD4+ T cells were isolated with the EasySep CD4+ T cell isolation kit. Two doses of either the BNT162b2 or the mRNA-1273 mRNA SARS-CoV-2 vaccine were administered to participants. The absence of prior SARS-CoV-2 infection in healthy vaccine recipients was confirmed by negative nucleocapsid antibodies before and after vaccination. Around 2.1 million PBMC per well were cultured with 10 ug/ml peptides in IMDM containing roughly 5% human AB serum, about 9.6 IU/ml IL-2 and gentamicin. Half of the culture medium was replaced with fresh IL-2-containing medium on days 3 and 7. Unless noted otherwise, every peptide stimulation condition was grown in triplicate wells. Using Ficoll-Paque Plus gradient centrifugation, PBMC were separated from whole blood and then either used fresh or cryopreserved at -140C. Overlapping peptide pools spanned the spike proteins of SARS-CoV-2 and the common cold coronaviruses HCoV-NL63, HCoV-OC43 and HCoV-229E. The QIAamp micro DNA kit was used to extract genomic DNA from the cultured CD4+ T cells.

Points on this clone: Its antigen has not been determined. No per-base quality is available; no much larger clone lies one base away.

Library creation used the immunoSEQ multiplex PCR assay. DNA from the CD4+ T cells that had been cultured and isolated underwent TCR beta CDR3 sequencing. In the original analysis: The analysis removed non-productive TCR sequences, trimmed reads to the CDR3 region, and retained only CDR3s that were 7 or more amino acids long. The MANAFEST web app was used to pick out antigen-specific clonotypes by comparing their expansion in peptide wells with that in reference cultures. To count as positive, a clone had to show expansion at FDR<0.05 compared with the reference and with all other wells, an odds ratio above 5, and a frequency above 0.1% in two replicate wells. Cross-reactive clonotypes were defined as significantly expanded in SARS-CoV-2 spike wells and in at least one common cold coronavirus spike condition. Using the stringdist R package, CDR3 similarity was measured by Levenshtein distance, and unrooted trees were constructed with ape in R 3.6.1. Held by TCRdb, this immuneACCESS table contains in-frame sequences only and omits some clones. Under half of the omission traces to an unresolved V gene where checked; the cause of the rest is unknown. That table gives V, J and clone size, and the DNA gave D and trimming. The sample table lists about 72,000 clones, roughly four fifths of them with a count of one. Clones ranked in the top ten supply 1% to 1.5% of the sample.

This receptor was obtained from a human donor who received a COVID-19 vaccine. In this chain, TRBV19 is recombined with TRBJ1-1, with 8 middle bases fitting TRBD1. This specimen was CD4+ T cells from PBMCs cultured with HCoV-229E spike peptides, taken after COVID-19 vaccination. This specimen's cell subset or site label, per the study, means: HCoV-229E spike overlapping peptide pool stimulation. The DNA sequence is given as TGTGCCAGTAGTTCAGACAGGGGAAGGACTGAAGCTTTCTTT. Its product reads: CASSSDRGRTEAFF.